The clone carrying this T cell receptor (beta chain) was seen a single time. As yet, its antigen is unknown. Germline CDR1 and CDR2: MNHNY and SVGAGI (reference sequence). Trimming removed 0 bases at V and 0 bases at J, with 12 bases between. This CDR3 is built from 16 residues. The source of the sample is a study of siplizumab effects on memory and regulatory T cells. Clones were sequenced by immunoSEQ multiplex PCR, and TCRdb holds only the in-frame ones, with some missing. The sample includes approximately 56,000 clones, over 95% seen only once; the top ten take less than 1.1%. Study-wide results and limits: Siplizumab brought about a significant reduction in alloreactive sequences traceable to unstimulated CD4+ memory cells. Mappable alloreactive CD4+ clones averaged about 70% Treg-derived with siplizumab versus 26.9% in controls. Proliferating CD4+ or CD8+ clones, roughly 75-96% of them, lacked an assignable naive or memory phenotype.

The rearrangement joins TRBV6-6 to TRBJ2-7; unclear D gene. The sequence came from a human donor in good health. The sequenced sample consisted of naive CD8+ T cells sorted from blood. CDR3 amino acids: CASSYSRPGSSYEQYF. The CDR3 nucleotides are TGTGCCAGCAGTTACTCGCGTCCAGGCAGCTCCTACGAGCAGTACTTC.